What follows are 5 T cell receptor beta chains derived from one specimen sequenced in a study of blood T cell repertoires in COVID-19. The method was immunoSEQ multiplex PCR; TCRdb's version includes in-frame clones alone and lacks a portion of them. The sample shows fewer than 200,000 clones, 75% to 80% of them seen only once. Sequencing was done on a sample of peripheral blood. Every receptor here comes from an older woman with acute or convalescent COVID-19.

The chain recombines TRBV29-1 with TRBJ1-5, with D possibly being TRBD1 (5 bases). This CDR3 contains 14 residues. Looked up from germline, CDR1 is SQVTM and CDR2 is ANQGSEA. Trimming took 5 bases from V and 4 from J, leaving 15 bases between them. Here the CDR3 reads CSVLVGGLNQPQHF. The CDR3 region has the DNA TGCAGCGTTCTCGTCGGGGGTCTAAATCAGCCCCAGCATTTT.

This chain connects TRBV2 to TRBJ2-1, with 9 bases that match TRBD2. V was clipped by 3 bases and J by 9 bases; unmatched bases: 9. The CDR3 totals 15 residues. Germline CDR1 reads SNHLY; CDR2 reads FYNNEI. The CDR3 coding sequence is TGTGCCAGCAGTGACCGTAGCGGGAGACCCGCTGAGCAGTTCTTC. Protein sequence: CASSDRSGRPAEQFF.

In nucleotides, the CDR3 is TGTGCCAGAAGCGTATCTCTTATTAGCGGGAGGAATTACAGCCAAGAGACCCAGTACTTC. Its translation: CARSVSLISGRNYSQETQYF. The gene calls are TRBV5-3 and TRBJ2-5, with TRBD2 matching 10 bases. TRBV5-3 is marked as an open reading frame, function uncertain. This CDR3 spans 20 amino acids. After removal of 4 bases from V and 1 base from J, the junction contained 19 bases not matched to a gene.

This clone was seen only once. CDR3 in DNA: TGTGCCAGCAGTGAAGTTGAGACTAGGAAGAGATACAATGAGCAGTTCTTC. Its translation is CASSEVETRKRYNEQFF. The chain is built from TRBV6-1 and TRBJ2-1; weak D call: TRBD2 (6 bases). This CDR3 comprises 17 residues. V was cut by 1 base and J by 4 bases, with 17 bases left in between. Germline CDR1 MNHNS, CDR2 SASEGT.

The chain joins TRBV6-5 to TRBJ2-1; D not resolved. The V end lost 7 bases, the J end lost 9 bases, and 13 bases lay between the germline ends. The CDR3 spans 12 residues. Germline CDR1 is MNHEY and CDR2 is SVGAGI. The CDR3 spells CASKGLDSEQFF. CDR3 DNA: TGTGCCAGCAAAGGTCTCGACTCTGAGCAGTTCTTC.